The 11 T cell receptor beta chains reported below all come from one sample, sequenced in a study of cytomegalovirus exposure and HLA in healthy donors. TCRdb keeps only in-frame clones here, not all; method: immunoSEQ multiplex PCR. The sample has about 130,000 clones, approximately 91% seen once. Input material: PBMCs. The origin of the receptors is a man aged 25-45 years in good health and CMV-seronegative.

The chain employs TRBV19 and TRBJ2-3, with D possibly being TRBD2 (5 bases). The CDR3 is made up of 14 amino acids. Germline V gives CDR1 LNHDA, CDR2 SQIVND (reference sequence). The V gene lost 6 bases and the J gene lost 1 base, with 11 bases spanning the gap. CDR3 DNA: TGTGCCAGTAGAGCGGAGACCCGCACAGATACGCAGTATTTT. Encoded protein: CASRAETRTDTQYF.

The rearrangement links TRBV5-8 to TRBJ2-2, with a weak D call TRBD2 (6 bases). The CDR3 loop spans 13 amino acids. Per germline, CDR1 SGHTS and CDR2 YDEGEE. CDR3 in DNA: TGTGCGACTAGGCGGCGAGAGACCGGGGAGCTGTTTTTT. Protein product: CATRRRETGELFF.

V and J are TRBV30 and TRBJ1-1; perhaps TRBD1 as D (5 bases). In germline, CDR1 is GTSNPN, CDR2 SVGIG (reference sequence). This CDR3 has 16 amino acids. Trimming shortened V by 2 bases and J by 1 base, and 17 bases separated the two germline ends. The CDR3 nucleotides read TGTGCCTGGAGTCAAATCTTCCAGGGAAGGAACACTGAAGCTTTCTTT. Translated: CAWSQIFQGRNTEAFF.

This chain joins TRBV5-1 and TRBJ1-1; D is perhaps TRBD1 (6 bases). Deletions cut 2 bases from V and 4 bases from J, with 12 bases between. The CDR3 extends over 14 amino acids. Germline V gene lookup returns CDR1 SGHRS and CDR2 YFSETQ. CDR3 residues: CASSFTGFGTEAFF. As DNA, the CDR3 is TGCGCCAGCAGCTTTACAGGGTTTGGCACTGAAGCTTTCTTT.

The table lists this clone with a count of one. The V gene is TRBV5-1, the J gene TRBJ2-1, with 13 bases that match TRBD2. The ends lost 6 bases at V and 0 bases at J; junction bases unmatched: 3. CDR3 length: 16 amino acids. Germline CDR1 SGHRS, CDR2 YFSETQ. The CDR3 loop reads CASMWTSGSSYNEQFF. The CDR3 region has the DNA TGCGCCAGCATGTGGACTAGCGGGAGCTCCTACAATGAGCAGTTCTTC.

The rearrangement joins TRBV2 to TRBJ2-2; 9 bases agree with TRBD2. Per germline, CDR1 SNHLY and CDR2 FYNNEI. J was trimmed by 4 bases and V by 8 bases; bases with no gene match: 2. This CDR3 has 13 residues. The CDR3 protein is CASRLAVTGELFF. In DNA, the CDR3 is TGTGCCAGCCGACTAGCGGTCACCGGGGAGCTGTTTTTT.

The gene calls are TRBV6-5 and TRBJ2-1; 8 bases line up with TRBD1. The CDR3 extends over 15 amino acids. Unmatched junction bases numbered 4, after V lost 5 bases and J lost 1 base. Germline V gene sequence: CDR1 MNHEY, CDR2 SVGAGI. The CDR3 spells CASSLTGDSYNEQFF. CDR3 nucleotide sequence: TGTGCCAGCAGTCTGACAGGGGATTCCTACAATGAGCAGTTCTTC.

The gene calls are TRBV5-1 and TRBJ2-1; 12 positions match TRBD2. CDR3 size: 17 residues. Germline CDR1 and CDR2: SGHRS and YFSETQ. V lost 5 bases and J lost 1; bases outside the gene matches: 7. CDR3 DNA: TGCGCCAGCAGGACGGGACTAGCGGGTCGATCCTACAATGAGCAGTTCTTC. Its protein product is CASRTGLAGRSYNEQFF.

Only a few counts were recorded for this clone. This rearrangement joins TRBV5-4 to TRBJ1-2; tentative D call: TRBD1 (5 bases). The germline V and J ends were trimmed by 0 bases and 8 bases, with 8 bases remaining between them. The CDR3 runs to 12 residues. Per the germline V gene, CDR1 is SGHNT and CDR2 is YYREEE (reference sequence). The CDR3 DNA reads as TGTGCCAGCAGCTTGGGTCAGGGAGGCTACACCTTC. It specifies CASSLGQGGYTF.

This clone appeared a few times. The chain has TRBV6-5 and TRBJ1-2; D not resolved. CDR1 is MNHEY, CDR2 SVGAGI, per germline. CDR3 length equals 12 residues. V lost 6 bases to trimming and J lost 8 bases, with 13 bases between them. CDR3 nucleotides: TGTGCCAGCAGCCGCGGCGGAGAAGGCTACACCTTC. It yields the protein CASSRGGEGYTF.

This chain joins TRBV5-4 and TRBJ1-2; 7 nucleotides line up with TRBD1. CDR1 is SGHNT and CDR2 is YYREEE in the germline V gene (reference sequence). V dropped 1 base and J dropped 8; count of bases not matched to a gene: 8. This CDR3 contains 14 residues. CDR3 nucleotides: TGTGCCAGCAGCTTGACAGGGGAGAGGCGCGGCTACACCTTC. It encodes CASSLTGERRGYTF.